The clone carrying this T cell receptor beta chain showed up just once. The sorted conventional CD4 T cells were gated as CD4+CD127+. This sample is part of a study of B cell selection in AIRE deficiency. TCRdb keeps only in-frame clones here, not all; method: immunoSEQ multiplex PCR. The profile covers roughly 23,000 clones, with roughly 95% appearing a single time and under 0.2% taken by the ten largest. The CDR3 is 15 residues long. V was clipped by 4 bases and J by 4 bases; unmatched bases: 7. The V gene's germline CDR1 is SSHAT and CDR2 FNYEAQ (reference sequence). Material: CD4+CD127+ conventional T cells sorted from PBMCs. V is TRBV7-7 and J is TRBJ2-7; TRBD1 matches 10 bases. The sequence was obtained from a human donor in good health. CDR3 residues: CASSSGTGAEYEQYF. CDR3 coding DNA: TGTGCCAGCAGCTCCGGGACAGGGGCAGAGTACGAGCAGTACTTC. Supplemented by reference TRBV7-7 and TRBJ2-7, the full variable domain reads GAGVSQSPRYKVTKRGQDVTLRCDPISSHATLYWYQQALGQGPEFLTYFNYEAQPDKSGLPSDRFSAERPEGSISTLTIQRTEQRDSAMYRCASSSGTGAEYEQYFGPGTRLTVT.